Listed below are T cell receptor beta chains from one sample, sequenced in a study of CD8 T cells in ankylosing spondylitis. TCRdb independently ran MiXCR on the 5' RACE reads; one entry per CDR3 protein. The sample gives a few hundred thousand distinct CDR3 sequences, around 7.6% of which show up once; roughly 15% is in the top ten. What was sequenced was blood, either unsorted or a sorted T cell fraction (not recorded which). The receptor set was obtained from a male donor with ankylosing spondylitis. Each CDR3 is given with its conserved first and last residue.

V gene	J gene	CDR3 protein
TRBV2	TRBJ1-4	CASNPGRVDNEKLFF
TRBV5-1	TRBJ2-3	CASSLGETDTQYF
TRBV5-1	TRBJ1-2	CASSLQAGREGYTF
TRBV20-1	TRBJ2-1	CSKTSGNYNEQFF
TRBV5-1	TRBJ1-5	CASSPGDSPEGNQPQHF
TRBV4-3	TRBJ2-3	CASSQELAGRDTQYF
TRBV7-9	TRBJ2-1	CASSLVGQGEQFF
TRBV7-2	TRBJ2-6	CASSSSPVSGANVLTF
TRBV5-1	TRBJ2-3	CASSLDPGGSDTQYF
TRBV6-5	TRBJ2-7	CASSYATSGAWGEQYF
TRBV20-1	TRBJ1-2	CSAQLGPNPDNYGYTF
TRBV5-1	TRBJ1-4	CASSLVSPGDEKLFF
TRBV20-1	TRBJ2-7	CSATSSGAPYEQYF
TRBV9	TRBJ2-1	CALGGRACCEQFF
TRBV2	TRBJ2-7	CASSEVAVWGEQYF
TRBV3-1	TRBJ1-3	CASSQGQDGNTIYF
TRBV7-3	TRBJ2-7	CASSPRGRDRGPPRYF
TRBV20-1	TRBJ2-7	CSARVSAHEQYF
TRBV11-2	TRBJ2-2	CASSNRPTTTGELFF
TRBV10-3	TRBJ1-1	CAISESVRGSEAFF
TRBV11-2	TRBJ1-1	CASSLERDRANTEAFF
TRBV7-3	TRBJ2-1	CASSPGVARYNEQFF
TRBV7-9	TRBJ2-4	CASSLFDSDVKNIQYF
TRBV20-1	TRBJ2-5	CSARGNSGRSQETQYF
TRBV6-1	TRBJ2-2	CASRATSGSFTGELFF
TRBV25-1	TRBJ2-7	CASSGRGQLGEQYF
TRBV7-2	TRBJ1-1	CASSLDRGWTEAFF
TRBV20-1	TRBJ1-2	CSATDRGLYGYTF
TRBV6-2/TRBV6-3	TRBJ2-7	CASGWSGRSYEQYF
TRBV12-3/TRBV12-4	TRBJ1-1	CASSFTGDTEAFF
TRBV7-9	TRBJ1-1	CASSLDLDRAEAFF
TRBV9	TRBJ2-3	CASSVGPQGSDTQYF
TRBV5-1	TRBJ2-7	CASSWAGTSGSYEQYF
TRBV29-1	TRBJ2-1	CSVSGTGLNEQFF
TRBV28	TRBJ2-6	CASSSVEGQLAGANVLTF
TRBV30	TRBJ1-5	CAWSVGAYSNQPQHF
TRBV27	TRBJ2-3	CASSLEGVTQYF
TRBV18	TRBJ2-3	CASSPGLAGVEDTQYF
TRBV29-1	TRBJ2-5	CSAAGQGYETQYF
TRBV7-2	TRBJ1-5	CASSLPDRGGNQPQHF
TRBV12-3/TRBV12-4	TRBJ2-7	CASSLYGRDTYEQYF
TRBV11-2	TRBJ1-2	CASSPQVWAASHNYGYTF
TRBV7-3	TRBJ2-5	CASSPRAQETQYF
TRBV2	TRBJ2-7	CASSETGTGIYEQYF
TRBV10-3	TRBJ2-1	CAISDTGNEQFF
TRBV29-1	TRBJ2-2	CSGSGGNTGELFF
TRBV4-1	TRBJ2-1	CASSQDFRLAGVKVSSYNEQFF